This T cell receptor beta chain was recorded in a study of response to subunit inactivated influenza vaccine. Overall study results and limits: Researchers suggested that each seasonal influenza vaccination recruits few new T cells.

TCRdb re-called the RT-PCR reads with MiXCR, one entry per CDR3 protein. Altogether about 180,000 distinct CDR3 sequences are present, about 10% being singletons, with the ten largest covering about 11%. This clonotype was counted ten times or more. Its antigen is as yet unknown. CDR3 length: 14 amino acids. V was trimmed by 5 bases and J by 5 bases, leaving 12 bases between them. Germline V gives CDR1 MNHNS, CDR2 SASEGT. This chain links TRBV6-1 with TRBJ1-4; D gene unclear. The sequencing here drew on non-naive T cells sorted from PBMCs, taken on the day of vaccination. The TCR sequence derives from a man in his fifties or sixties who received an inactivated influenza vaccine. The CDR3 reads CASSPRGWNEKLFF. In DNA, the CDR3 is TGTGCCAGCAGTCCTCGTGGTTGGAATGAAAAACTGTTTTTT.